The rows below give T cell receptor beta chains drawn from one sample of a study of shared clonotypes between healthy human individuals. Assay: immunoSEQ multiplex PCR; the TCRdb copy retains only in-frame clones and omits some. The repertoire holds around 1.1 million clones, with around 77% as singletons. Sequencing input: memory CD4+ T cells from PBMCs. The receptors derive from a man between 18 and 35 years old in good health. Some clones in this sample may be carry-over from other donors' samples. CDR3s include the opening cysteine and the closing phenylalanine or tryptophan. The D gene is left open where the match is weak. Rows give clone size only sometimes, using once, few, many, or a class for an expanded clone.

TRBJ1-4 | . | TRBV9 | . | CASSVAGYNEKLFF | TGTGCCAGCAGCGTAGCAGGGTATAATGAAAAACTGTTTTTT
TRBJ2-1 | . | TRBV10-1 | TRBD1 | CASSRTGGVGNEQFF | TGCGCCAGCAGTAGGACAGGTGGGGTGGGGAATGAGCAGTTCTTC
TRBJ2-2 | . | TRBV5-1 | TRBD2 | CASSSGTSGIRELFF | TGCGCCAGCAGCTCCGGGACTAGCGGGATCAGGGAGCTGTTTTTT
TRBJ2-3 | . | TRBV5-4 | . | CASSERGDTQYF | TGTGCCAGCAGCGAGAGGGGAGATACGCAGTATTTT
TRBJ1-2 | once | TRBV5-1 | . | CASSSPETAGYTF | TGCGCCAGCAGCTCACCGGAGACGGCTGGCTACACCTTC
TRBJ2-1 | . | TRBV5-1 | TRBD2 | CASSLGVGSGRNEQFF | TGCGCCAGCAGCTTGGGTGTGGGAAGCGGGAGGAATGAGCAGTTCTTC
TRBJ1-1 | . | TRBV27 | . | CASSPKYSNTEAFF | TGTGCCAGCAGCCCGAAATACAGTAACACTGAAGCTTTCTTT
TRBJ2-1 | . | TRBV11-2 | . | CASSLTRGNNEQFF | TGTGCCAGCAGCTTAACCCGGGGGAACAATGAGCAGTTCTTC
TRBJ1-1 | . | TRBV19 | . | CASSILAGAKNTEAFF | TGTGCCAGTAGTATATTAGCGGGAGCCAAGAACACTGAAGCTTTCTTT
TRBJ2-7 | . | TRBV29-1 | . | CSVRLEGITSGVQYF | TGCAGCGTCAGGTTGGAGGGGATCACCTCGGGGGTGCAGTACTTC
TRBJ2-7 | . | TRBV19 | TRBD2 | CASSQTSGRWYF | TGTGCCAGTAGTCAGACTAGCGGGAGATGGTACTTC
TRBJ1-4 | . | TRBV28 | . | CASSFRDGAVIEKLFF | TGTGCCAGCAGTTTCCGAGACGGAGCGGTGATCGAAAAACTGTTTTTT
TRBJ2-2 | . | TRBV10-3 | . | CAISRGLVSLNTGELFF | TGTGCCATCAGCCGAGGGCTAGTGTCCCTGAACACCGGGGAGCTGTTTTTT
TRBJ2-1 | . | TRBV29-1 | TRBD2 | CSVPYEAGLSYNEQFF | TGCAGCGTTCCCTACGAAGCGGGACTGTCCTACAATGAGCAGTTCTTC
TRBJ2-3 | . | TRBV1 | . | CTSSQATSARGDTQYF | TGCACCAGCAGCCAAGCCACTAGCGCTCGGGGGGATACGCAGTATTTT
TRBJ2-7 | . | TRBV6-5 | . | CASKNHYEQYF | TGTGCCAGCAAGAACCACTACGAGCAGTACTTC
TRBJ1-5 | . | TRBV25-1 | . | CASSDRRNQPQHF | TGTGCCAGCAGTGACCGGAGGAATCAGCCCCAGCATTTT
TRBJ2-7 | once | TRBV19 | . | CASSGNGAGPKHEQYF | TGTGCCAGTAGTGGTAATGGGGCGGGCCCGAAGCACGAGCAGTACTTC
TRBJ2-7 | . | TRBV6-1 | . | CASTQLGQQYEQYF | TGTGCCAGCACACAGTTAGGTCAGCAGTACGAGCAGTACTTC
TRBJ2-5 | . | TRBV11-2 | . | CASSLTSSTPQETQYF | TGTGCCAGCAGCTTAACGAGTTCTACGCCCCAAGAGACCCAGTACTTC
TRBJ1-3 | . | TRBV23-1 | TRBD1 | CASRQQGGSGNTIYF | TGCGCCAGCCGCCAACAGGGGGGTTCTGGAAACACCATATATTTT